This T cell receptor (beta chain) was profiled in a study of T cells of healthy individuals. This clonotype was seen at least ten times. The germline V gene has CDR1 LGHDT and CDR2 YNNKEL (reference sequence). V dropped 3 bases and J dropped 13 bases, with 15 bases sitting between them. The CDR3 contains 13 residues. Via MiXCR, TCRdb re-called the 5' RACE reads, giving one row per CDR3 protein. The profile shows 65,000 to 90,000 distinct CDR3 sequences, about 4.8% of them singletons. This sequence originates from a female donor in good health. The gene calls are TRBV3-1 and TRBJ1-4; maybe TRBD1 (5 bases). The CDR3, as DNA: TGTGCCAGCAGCCAGGGGCCGGGCCCGCGACTGTTTTTT. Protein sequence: CASSQGPGPRLFF.